One sample yielded the 4 T cell receptor beta chains listed below, sequenced in a study of blood T cell repertoires in COVID-19. Profiling relied on immunoSEQ multiplex PCR, and the TCRdb table lists in-frame clones only, not all of them. The table has under 250,000 clones, about 80% seen once. The specimen sequenced was PBMCs or T cells enriched from blood (not recorded which). These receptors originate from a woman between 35 and 50 years old with acute COVID-19.

The chain couples TRBV20-1 to TRBJ2-4, with 7 bases aligning to TRBD2. CDR3 length: 14 residues. Germline CDR1 reads DFQATT; CDR2 reads SNEGSKA (reference sequence). Trimming at V came to 3 bases and at J to 3 bases, leaving 5 bases not matched to a gene. The CDR3 DNA follows: TGCAGTGCTAGTCGGCGGGAGTACAAAAACATTCAGTACTTC. This sequence encodes CSASRREYKNIQYF.

The rearrangement uses TRBV28 and TRBJ1-6; no reliable D call. V was clipped by 0 bases and J by 5 bases, with 5 bases between them. The length of the CDR3 is 14 residues. Germline CDR1 is MDHEN and CDR2 is SYDVKM. CDR3 sequence reads: CASSLWQDNSPLHF. The CDR3 region has the DNA TGTGCCAGCAGTTTATGGCAGGATAATTCACCCCTCCACTTT.

The chain is built from TRBV29-1 and TRBJ1-1; D remains ambiguous. The ends were cut back, 7 bases at V and 7 bases at J, with 16 bases in the middle. CDR1 SQVTM and CDR2 ANQGSEA come from the germline V gene. The CDR3 runs 12 residues. Here the CDR3 DNA reads TGCAGCGACTTCCATACGGGAAGTGAAGCTTTCTTT. This codes for CSDFHTGSEAFF.

The chain carries TRBV9 and TRBJ2-1; 7 nucleotides match TRBD1. Germline CDR1 reads SGDLS; CDR2 reads YYNGEE. J gave up 2 bases and V 1 base, and 3 bases lay outside the gene matches. The CDR3 length is 15 residues. The CDR3 sequence: CASSVSTGTYNEQFF. The CDR3 DNA is TGTGCCAGCAGCGTATCGACAGGGACCTACAATGAGCAGTTCTTC.